The entry that follows covers one T cell receptor (beta chain) sequence. What this receptor recognizes is not known. From cysteine to phenylalanine, the CDR3 is 15 amino acids long. The nucleotide record is missing. Via the germline V gene, CDR1 is KGHDR and CDR2 SFDVKD. HCMV serostatus was determined by detecting HCMV-specific IgG in serum with a commercial ELISA kit. Peripheral blood mononuclear cells were isolated from blood by Ficoll density gradient centrifugation. The listed sequencing device is Illumina HiSeq 2000. TCR beta cDNA libraries were prepared using 5'RACE template switching, which introduced a universal primer site and unique molecular identifiers. cDNA synthesis was primed from the TCR beta constant segment and was followed by two successive PCR amplification steps. The study's processing was this. MIGEC was used to demultiplex reads and group the reads by UMI, and MiTCR was used to assemble and quantify clonotypes. To exclude erroneous sequences, only TCR cDNA sequences supported by at least two reads were retained. The tcR package was used for downstream repertoire analysis, and clonotypes were matched across fractions by CDR3 nucleotide sequence plus V segment. VDJmatch was used to annotate antigen specificity against VDJdb, with one amino acid substitution allowed in CDR3. The reads underwent TCRdb reprocessing, giving one record for each CDR3 protein sequence and no DNA. None of the V and J calls come from the authors' own analysis; TCRdb made them. The table of this sample itemizes 400,000 or so distinct CDR3 sequences. Around 10% of the sample comes from the top ten.

This entry belongs to a study of T cells expressing NK-cell markers (dated by TCRdb to the early 2020s). Study-level background: TCR beta-chain repertoires were profiled in sorted CD3+CD56+NKG2C+, CD3+CD56+NKG2C- and CD3+CD56-NKG2C+ T-cell subsets from several donors. Seven of the eight sequenced donors were HCMV-seropositive and one was HCMV-seronegative. The study sequenced eight donors, all healthy volunteers chosen at random: three men and five women. Illumina HiSeq 2000/2500, MiSeq or NextSeq was used to sequence libraries as 2 x 150 bp reads. Results the study describes overall, beyond this receptor: For over five donors, the dominant CD3+CD56+NKG2C+ clonotypes were among the top 10 CD8+ clonotypes and accounted for 1.0-7.0% of CD8+ T cells. Whether the expanded NKG2C-expressing T cell clones were specific for HCMV antigens remained unclear. Those dominant clonotypes were again the most abundant among CD3+CD56-NKG2C+ cells in a handful of donors, at about 25-60.1%.

Sequencing input: blood T cells: a sorted CD56 or NKG2C T cell subset, CD4+ or CD8+ T cells, or bulk PBMC T cells (not recorded which). The source of this sequence is a woman in her forties or fifties in good health. Donor details come from another sample of the same person, matched by shared clones. The V and J genes are TRBV24-1 and TRBJ2-2; TCRdb reports TRBD2, a call that lacks DNA to check it against. The CDR3 is CATSGSGSVNGELFF.